One and the same sample provided the 20 T cell receptor beta chains below, sequenced in a study of memory CD4+ T cells and cytomegalovirus serostatus. TCRdb keeps only in-frame clones here, not all; method: immunoSEQ multiplex PCR. This table has approximately 92,000 clones, 75% to 85% appearing once. The sort gate was single viable CD3+CD4+CD8-CD45RO+ cells for memory CD4+ T cells. The sequencing input was memory CD4+ T cells from blood. Every receptor here comes from an adult in good health and CMV-seropositive.

The chain uses TRBV5-1 and TRBJ2-5, with D perhaps matching TRBD2 (6 bases). The CDR3 has 14 residues. V was clipped by 4 bases and J by 5 bases, with 15 bases between them. Germline-derived CDR1 and CDR2 are SGHRS and YFSETQ. The CDR3, as DNA: TGCGCCAGCAGCCCTATGGAGGGAGCTGAGACCCAGTACTTC. Translating it yields CASSPMEGAETQYF.

This clone occurred once. The V and J genes are TRBV11-3 and TRBJ2-3; TRBD2 aligns across 15 bases. Germline loops: CDR1 SGHNT, CDR2 YENEEA. V shed 5 bases, J shed 5 bases, and the junction held 5 bases outside the gene matches. The CDR3 is 16 amino acids. CDR3 nucleotide sequence: TGTGCCAGCAGCCCCCCGGGACTAGCGGGGGGAGATACGCAGTATTTT. It encodes CASSPPGLAGGDTQYF.

The rearrangement uses TRBV6-1 and TRBJ2-7; 10 bases match TRBD2. Trimming at V came to 1 base and at J to 4 bases, leaving 7 bases not matched to a gene. The CDR3 length is 16 residues. Germline V CDR1 and CDR2: MNHNS, SASEGT. The CDR3 DNA follows: TGTGCCAGCAGTGAAGAAGGACTAGCGGTCTGGTACGAGCAGTACTTC. Translated: CASSEEGLAVWYEQYF.

This chain joins TRBV7-2 and TRBJ2-3; D perhaps matches TRBD1 (5 bases). The CDR3 covers 15 residues. Trimming cost V 2 bases and J 3 bases, with 12 bases left between them. Germline V gene lookup returns CDR1 SGHTA and CDR2 FQGNSA. CDR3 protein: CASSLLGVATDTQYF. The CDR3 DNA follows: TGTGCCAGCAGCTTACTAGGGGTAGCAACAGATACGCAGTATTTT.

CDR3 sequence reads: CASSIAGGRTEAFF. In DNA, the CDR3 is TGTGCCAGTAGTATTGCGGGGGGAAGGACTGAAGCTTTCTTT. The J gene is TRBJ1-1, the V gene TRBV19, with TRBD1 as a possible D gene (5 bases). The CDR3 has 14 amino acids. The germline CDR1 and CDR2 sequences are LNHDA and SQIVND (reference sequence). Trimming left V 3 bases short and J 5 bases short, with 13 bases between.

J is TRBJ1-5 and V is TRBV7-6, with D maybe TRBD1 (5 bases). Germline V gene lookup returns CDR1 SGHVS and CDR2 FNYEAQ. The CDR3 is 13 amino acids. The V end lost 4 bases, the J end lost 3 bases, and 7 bases lay between the germline ends. CDR3 protein: CASSSQDNQPQHF. The CDR3 DNA follows: TGTGCCAGCAGCTCACAGGACAATCAGCCCCAGCATTTT.

This clone was observed a few times. The V call is TRBV27, the J call TRBJ2-7; tentative D call: TRBD1 (5 bases). With 5 bases removed from V and 2 bases from J, the gap between germline ends came to 16 bases. The length of the CDR3 is 15 residues. Germline values: CDR1 MNHEY, CDR2 SMNVEV (reference sequence). CDR3 sequence (DNA): TGTGCCAGCAGTCGGCAGGGTGACAGAACCTACGAGCAGTACTTC. Encoded protein: CASSRQGDRTYEQYF.

This chain links TRBV27 with TRBJ2-1, with a weak D call TRBD1 (6 bases). Between the trimmed V and J ends, which lost 5 bases and 8 bases, there was a span of 16 bases. Germline V gene sequence: CDR1 MNHEY, CDR2 SMNVEV (reference sequence). The length of the CDR3 is 14 residues. CDR3 residues: CASSLDSWSHEQFF. CDR3 in DNA: TGTGCCAGCAGTCTGGACAGCTGGAGTCATGAGCAGTTCTTC.

The chain combines TRBV9 with TRBJ1-2, with a tentative D call TRBD1 (5 bases). This CDR3 is built from 16 residues. The germline CDR1 and CDR2 sequences are SGDLS and YYNGEE. The V gene lost 0 bases and the J gene lost 4 bases, with 16 bases spanning the gap. The CDR3 loop reads CASSVAQPSGGYGYTF. CDR3 sequence (DNA): TGTGCCAGCAGCGTAGCACAGCCCTCGGGGGGCTATGGCTACACCTTC.

This chain links TRBV5-1 with TRBJ2-3; D may be TRBD1 or TRBD2 (6 bases each). The CDR3 totals 14 residues. Per the germline V gene, CDR1 is SGHRS and CDR2 is YFSETQ. Between the trimmed V and J ends, which lost 7 bases and 1 base, there was a span of 13 bases. DNA for the CDR3: TGCGCCAGCGGAGGGGGGTTACGCACAGATACGCAGTATTTT. This codes for CASGGGLRTDTQYF.

Only one count was recorded for this clone. This rearrangement joins TRBV7-9 to TRBJ1-5; possibly TRBD1 for D (5 bases). CDR3 length equals 15 residues. The V end was cut by 5 bases, the J end by 4 bases, with 15 bases between. CDR1 is SEHNR and CDR2 is FQNEAQ in the germline V gene (reference sequence). The CDR3 protein is CASSPTGPVNQPQHF. As DNA, the CDR3 is TGTGCCAGCAGCCCAACAGGACCAGTAAATCAGCCCCAGCATTTT.

The rearrangement uses TRBV5-8 and TRBJ2-4; D gene uncertain. The V end was cut by 0 bases, the J end by 7 bases, with 14 bases between. In germline, CDR1 is SGHTS, CDR2 YDEGEE. The CDR3 length is 15 residues. In DNA, the CDR3 is TGTGCCAGCAGCTTGGTGGGCGGATCGTGGAACATTCAGTACTTC. This translates into CASSLVGGSWNIQYF.

The gene calls are TRBV11-2 and TRBJ2-7; D possibly corresponds to TRBD1 (6 bases). CDR3 length: 15 amino acids. Trimming stripped 2 bases from V and 5 bases from J, with 16 bases between. Germline V gene data show CDR1 as SGHAT and CDR2 as FQNNGV. DNA of the CDR3: TGTGCCAGCAGCTTAAAAACAGGGATAACCCACGAGCAGTACTTC. It codes for CASSLKTGITHEQYF.

The chain joins TRBV28 to TRBJ2-1; 10 bases are a match to TRBD2. There are 16 residues in the CDR3. From germline, CDR1 is MDHEN and CDR2 SYDVKM. J lost 5 bases, V lost 9 bases, and 13 bases had no gene match. The CDR3 coding sequence is TGTGCCAGTCGTTCTCGGGCTAGCGGGAGAAACAATGAGCAGTTCTTC. This translates into CASRSRASGRNNEQFF.

The rearrangement joins TRBV29-1 to TRBJ1-1; 9 bases align to TRBD1. Per germline, CDR1 SQVTM and CDR2 ANQGSEA. V lost 2 bases and J lost 0; bases outside the gene matches: 1. This CDR3 has 14 amino acids. The CDR3 sequence is CSVERDRVNTEAFF. CDR3 nucleotide sequence: TGCAGCGTTGAAAGGGACAGGGTGAACACTGAAGCTTTCTTT. Using reference TRBV29-1 and TRBJ1-1 for the parts outside the CDR3, the full variable domain is SAVISQKPSRDICQRGTSLTIQCQVDSQVTMMFWYRQQPGQSLTLIATANQGSEATYESGFVIDKFPISRPNLTFSTLTVSNMSPEDSSIYLCSVERDRVNTEAFFGQGTRLTVV.

The V and J genes are TRBV19 and TRBJ2-2; D call uncertain. In germline, CDR1 is LNHDA, CDR2 SQIVND (reference sequence). V was pared by 5 bases and J by 1 base, with 11 bases between. The CDR3 loop spans 15 amino acids. The CDR3 spells CASSPATKNTGELFF. CDR3 DNA sequence: TGTGCCAGTAGTCCCGCGACCAAGAACACCGGGGAGCTGTTTTTT.

The rearrangement links TRBV5-4 to TRBJ2-3; 12 positions agree with TRBD2. The germline V gene encodes CDR1 SGHNT and CDR2 YYREEE (reference sequence). This CDR3 has 17 amino acids. V lost 3 bases and J lost 1; bases outside the gene matches: 6. CDR3 DNA: TGTGCCAGCAGCTCCGGACTAGCGGGATCGGGCACAGATACGCAGTATTTT. Translation: CASSSGLAGSGTDTQYF.

The rearrangement joins TRBV14 to TRBJ2-5; TRBD2 matches at 7 bases. With V trimmed by 2 bases and J by 4 bases, 7 bases remained unmatched. The CDR3 is made up of 15 amino acids. Per germline, CDR1 SGHDN and CDR2 FVKESK. CDR3 in amino acids: CASSQQASGGETQYF. In DNA form, the CDR3 reads TGTGCCAGCAGCCAACAGGCGTCGGGAGGAGAGACCCAGTACTTC.

The V call is TRBV28, the J call TRBJ1-1; 7 nucleotides line up with TRBD1. The CDR3 runs 16 residues. Germline CDR1 reads MDHEN; CDR2 reads SYDVKM. Unmatched junction bases numbered 11, after V lost 7 bases and J lost 0 bases. CDR3 DNA: TGTGCCAGCATTTTCTCGACAGGGAAGATGAACACTGAAGCTTTCTTT. It codes for CASIFSTGKMNTEAFF.

The chain has TRBV5-1 and TRBJ2-1; 8 bases line up with TRBD2. This CDR3 has 16 residues. Losses at the gene ends were 4 bases for V and 2 bases for J; bases not matched to a gene: 8. CDR1 is SGHRS and CDR2 is YFSETQ in the germline V gene. The DNA of the CDR3 is TGCGCCAGCAGCCTCTACCGGGGGGGGACCTACAATGAGCAGTTCTTC. It yields the protein CASSLYRGGTYNEQFF.